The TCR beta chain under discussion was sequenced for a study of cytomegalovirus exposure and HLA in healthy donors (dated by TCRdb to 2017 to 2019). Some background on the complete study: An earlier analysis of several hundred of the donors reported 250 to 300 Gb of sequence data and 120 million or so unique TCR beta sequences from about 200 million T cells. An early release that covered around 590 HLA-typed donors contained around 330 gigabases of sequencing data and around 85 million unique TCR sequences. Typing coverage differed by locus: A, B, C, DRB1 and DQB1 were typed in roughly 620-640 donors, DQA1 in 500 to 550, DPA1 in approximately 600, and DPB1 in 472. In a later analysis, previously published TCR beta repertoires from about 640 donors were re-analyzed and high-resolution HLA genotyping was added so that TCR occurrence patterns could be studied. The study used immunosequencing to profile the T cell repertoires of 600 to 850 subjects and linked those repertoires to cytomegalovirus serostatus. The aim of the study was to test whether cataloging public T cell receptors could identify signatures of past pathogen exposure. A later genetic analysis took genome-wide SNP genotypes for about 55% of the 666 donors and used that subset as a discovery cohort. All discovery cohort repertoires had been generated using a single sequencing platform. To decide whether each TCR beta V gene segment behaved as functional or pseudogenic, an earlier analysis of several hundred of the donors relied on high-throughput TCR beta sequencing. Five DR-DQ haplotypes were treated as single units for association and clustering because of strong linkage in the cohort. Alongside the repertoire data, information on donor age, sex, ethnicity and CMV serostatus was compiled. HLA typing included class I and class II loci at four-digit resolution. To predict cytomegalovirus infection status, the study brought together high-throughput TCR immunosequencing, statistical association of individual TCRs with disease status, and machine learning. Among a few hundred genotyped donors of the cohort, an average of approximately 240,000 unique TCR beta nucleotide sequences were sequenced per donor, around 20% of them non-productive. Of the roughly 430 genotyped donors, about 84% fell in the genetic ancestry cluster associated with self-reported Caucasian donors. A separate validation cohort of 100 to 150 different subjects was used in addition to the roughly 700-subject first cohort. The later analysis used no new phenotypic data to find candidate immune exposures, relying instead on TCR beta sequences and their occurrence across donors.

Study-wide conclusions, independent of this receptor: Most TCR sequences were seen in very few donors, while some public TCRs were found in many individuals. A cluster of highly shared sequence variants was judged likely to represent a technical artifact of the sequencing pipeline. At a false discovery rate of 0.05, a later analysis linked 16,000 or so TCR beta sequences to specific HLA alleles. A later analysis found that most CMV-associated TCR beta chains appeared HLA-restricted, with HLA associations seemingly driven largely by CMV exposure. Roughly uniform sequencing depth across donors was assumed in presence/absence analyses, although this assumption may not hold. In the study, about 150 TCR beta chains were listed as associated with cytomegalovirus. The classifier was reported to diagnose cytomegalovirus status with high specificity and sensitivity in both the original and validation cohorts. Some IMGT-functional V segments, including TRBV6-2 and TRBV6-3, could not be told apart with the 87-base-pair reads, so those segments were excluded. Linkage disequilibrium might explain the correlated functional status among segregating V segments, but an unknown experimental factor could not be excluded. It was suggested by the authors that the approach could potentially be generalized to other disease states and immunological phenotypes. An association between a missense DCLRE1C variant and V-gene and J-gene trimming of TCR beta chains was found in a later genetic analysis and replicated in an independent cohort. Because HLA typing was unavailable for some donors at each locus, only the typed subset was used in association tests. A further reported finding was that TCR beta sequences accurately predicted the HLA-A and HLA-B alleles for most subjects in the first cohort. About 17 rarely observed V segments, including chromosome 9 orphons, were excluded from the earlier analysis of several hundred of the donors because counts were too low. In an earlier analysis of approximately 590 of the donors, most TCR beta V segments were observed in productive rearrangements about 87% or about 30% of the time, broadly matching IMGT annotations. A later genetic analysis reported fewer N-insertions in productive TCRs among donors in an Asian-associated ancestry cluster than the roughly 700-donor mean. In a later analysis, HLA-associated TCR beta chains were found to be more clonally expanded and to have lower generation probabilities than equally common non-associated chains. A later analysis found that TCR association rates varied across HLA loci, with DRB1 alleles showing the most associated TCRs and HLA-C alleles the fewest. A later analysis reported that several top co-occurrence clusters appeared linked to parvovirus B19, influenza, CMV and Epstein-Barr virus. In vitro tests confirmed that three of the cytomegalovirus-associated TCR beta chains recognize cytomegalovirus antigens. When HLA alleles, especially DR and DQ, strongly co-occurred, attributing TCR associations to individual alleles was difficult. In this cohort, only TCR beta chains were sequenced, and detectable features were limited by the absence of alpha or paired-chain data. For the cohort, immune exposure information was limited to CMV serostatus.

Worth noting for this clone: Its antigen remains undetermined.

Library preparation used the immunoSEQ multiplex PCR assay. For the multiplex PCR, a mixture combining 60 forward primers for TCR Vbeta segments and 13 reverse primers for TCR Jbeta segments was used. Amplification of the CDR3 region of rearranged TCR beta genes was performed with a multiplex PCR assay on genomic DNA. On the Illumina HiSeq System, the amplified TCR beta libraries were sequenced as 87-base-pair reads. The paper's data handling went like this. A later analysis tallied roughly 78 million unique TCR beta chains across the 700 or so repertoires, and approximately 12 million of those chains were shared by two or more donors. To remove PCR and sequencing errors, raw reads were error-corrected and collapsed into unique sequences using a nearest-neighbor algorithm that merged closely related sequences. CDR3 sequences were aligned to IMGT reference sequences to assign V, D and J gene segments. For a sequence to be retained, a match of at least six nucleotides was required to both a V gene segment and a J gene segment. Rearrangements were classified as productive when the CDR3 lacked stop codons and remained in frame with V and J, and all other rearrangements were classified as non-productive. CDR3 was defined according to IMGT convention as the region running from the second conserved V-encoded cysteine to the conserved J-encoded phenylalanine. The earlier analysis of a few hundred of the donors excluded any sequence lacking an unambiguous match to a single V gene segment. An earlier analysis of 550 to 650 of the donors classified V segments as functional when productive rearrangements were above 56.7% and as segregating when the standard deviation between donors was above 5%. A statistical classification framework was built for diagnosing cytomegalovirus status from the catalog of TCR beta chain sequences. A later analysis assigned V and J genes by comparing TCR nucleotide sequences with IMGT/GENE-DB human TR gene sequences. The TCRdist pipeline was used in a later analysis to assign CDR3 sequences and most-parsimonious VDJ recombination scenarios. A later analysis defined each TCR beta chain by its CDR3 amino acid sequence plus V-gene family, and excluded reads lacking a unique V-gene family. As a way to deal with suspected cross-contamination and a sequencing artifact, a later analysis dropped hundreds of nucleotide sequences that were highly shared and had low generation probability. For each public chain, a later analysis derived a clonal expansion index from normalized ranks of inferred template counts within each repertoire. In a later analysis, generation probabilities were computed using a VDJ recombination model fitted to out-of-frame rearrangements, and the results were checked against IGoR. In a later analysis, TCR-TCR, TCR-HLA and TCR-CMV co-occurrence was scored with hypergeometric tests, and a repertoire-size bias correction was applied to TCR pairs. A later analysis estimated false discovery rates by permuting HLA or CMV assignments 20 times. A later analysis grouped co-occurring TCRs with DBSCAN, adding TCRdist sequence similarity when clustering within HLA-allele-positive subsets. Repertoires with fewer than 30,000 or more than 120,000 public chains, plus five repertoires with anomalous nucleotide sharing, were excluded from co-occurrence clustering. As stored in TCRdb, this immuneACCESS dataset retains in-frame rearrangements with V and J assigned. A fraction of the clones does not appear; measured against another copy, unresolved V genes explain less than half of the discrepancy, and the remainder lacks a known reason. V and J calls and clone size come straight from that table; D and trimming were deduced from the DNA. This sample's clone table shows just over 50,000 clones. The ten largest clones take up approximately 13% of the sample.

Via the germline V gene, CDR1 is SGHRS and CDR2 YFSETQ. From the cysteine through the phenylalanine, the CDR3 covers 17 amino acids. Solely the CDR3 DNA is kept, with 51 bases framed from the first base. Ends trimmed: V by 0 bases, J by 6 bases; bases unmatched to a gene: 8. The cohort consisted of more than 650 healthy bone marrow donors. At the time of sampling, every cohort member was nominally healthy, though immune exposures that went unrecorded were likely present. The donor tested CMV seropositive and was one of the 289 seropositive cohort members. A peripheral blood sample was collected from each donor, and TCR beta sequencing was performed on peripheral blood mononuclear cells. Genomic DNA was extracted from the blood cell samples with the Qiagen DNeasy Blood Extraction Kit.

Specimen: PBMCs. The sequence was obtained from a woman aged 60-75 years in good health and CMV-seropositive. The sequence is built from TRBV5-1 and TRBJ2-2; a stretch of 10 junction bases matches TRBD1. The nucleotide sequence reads TGCGCCAGCAGCTTGGGTCGGACAGGGGGTCTGTCCGGGGAGCTGTTTTTT. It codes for CASSLGRTGGLSGELFF.